One and the same sample provided the 9 T cell receptor beta chains below, sequenced in a study of human T cells and chemical hapten exposure. Time point given: pre-sensitization, week 0. The treatment: therapeutic diphenylcyclopropenone sensitization with weekly scalp DPC. Each CDR3 protein is one row after TCRdb ran MiXCR on the RACE reads. The sample has 95,000 to 150,000 distinct CDR3 sequences; roughly 12% are singletons. This specimen was whole blood, taken in connection with sensitization to the hapten diphenylcyclopropenone (DPC). Receptors originate from a woman between 18 and 29 years old with alopecia areata. Some clones in this sample may be carry-over from other donors' samples.

The V call is TRBV20-1, the J call TRBJ1-1; D gene uncertain. The CDR3 runs 12 residues. Germline V CDR1 and CDR2: DFQATT, SNEGSKA (reference sequence). Trimming pared 3 bases from V and 3 bases from J, leaving 8 bases between. This CDR3 reads CSARRQYTEAFF. CDR3 nucleotides: TGCAGTGCTAGGCGTCAGTACACTGAAGCTTTCTTT.

This clonotype has just a few counts. V gene TRBV19 combines with J gene TRBJ2-1; 8 bases are shared with TRBD1. J lost 6 bases, V lost 9 bases, and 7 bases had no gene match. CDR3 length equals 13 residues. Germline values: CDR1 LNHDA, CDR2 SQIVND (reference sequence). The CDR3 region is CASRTGIGNEQFF. CDR3 in DNA: TGTGCCAGCCGGACAGGGATTGGCAATGAGCAGTTCTTC. Full variable domain (missing parts from reference TRBV19 and TRBJ2-1): DGGITQSPKYLFRKEGQNVTLSCEQNLNHDAMYWYRQDPGQGLRLIYYSQIVNDFQKGDIAEGYSVSREKKESFPLTVTSAQKNPTAFYLCASRTGIGNEQFFGPGTRLTVL.

This rearrangement joins TRBV15 to TRBJ1-1, with 9 bases fitting TRBD1. The V gene end was trimmed by 2 bases and the J gene end by 11 bases; junction bases not matched to a gene: 6. Germline lookup yields CDR1 LNHNV and CDR2 YYDKDF (reference sequence). CDR3 length: 13 amino acids. The CDR3 nucleotides read TGTGCCACCAGCAGACCACGGGACAGGGAGGCTTTCTTT. Protein product: CATSRPRDREAFF.

This sequence joins TRBV2 and TRBJ2-1; D remains ambiguous. The V and J ends lost 7 bases and 0 bases respectively, with 7 bases between them. The CDR3 extends over 13 amino acids. Germline CDR1 SNHLY, CDR2 FYNNEI. CDR3 sequence reads: CASTPSSYNEQFF. The CDR3 DNA sequence: TGTGCCAGCACGCCAAGCTCCTACAATGAGCAGTTCTTC.

This rearrangement joins TRBV6-6 to TRBJ1-1; maybe TRBD1 (5 bases). V was pared by 5 bases and J by 4 bases, with 17 bases between. CDR1 is MNHNY and CDR2 is SVGAGI in the germline V gene (reference sequence). CDR3 length equals 15 residues. CDR3 loop: CASSGDGRLGTEAFF. Here the CDR3 DNA reads TGTGCCAGCAGTGGGGACGGGCGCCTCGGCACTGAAGCTTTCTTT.

In its sample, this clonotype was seen a few times. The V and J genes are TRBV4-2 and TRBJ2-1, with TRBD2 identical over 13 bases. Per the germline V gene, CDR1 is LGHNA and CDR2 is YNFKEQ. The CDR3 is 17 residues long. The V gene end was trimmed by 0 bases and the J gene end by 2 bases; junction bases not matched to a gene: 1. CDR3 DNA: TGTGCCAGCAGCCAAGAACTAGCGGGGGGGACCTACAATGAGCAGTTCTTC. Encoded protein: CASSQELAGGTYNEQFF.

This clonotype has only a few counts. The chain joins TRBV7-9 to TRBJ2-1, with D maybe TRBD2 (5 bases). Germline CDR1 and CDR2: SEHNR and FQNEAQ (reference sequence). The CDR3 covers 17 residues. Trimming took off 0 bases at V and 9 bases at J, with 21 bases between the two ends. CDR3 amino acids: CASSLALGTSKVTEQFF. The CDR3 nucleotides read TGTGCCAGCAGCTTAGCGCTCGGTACTAGTAAGGTCACTGAGCAGTTCTTC.

In its sample, this clonotype was seen many times. The rearrangement links TRBV15 to TRBJ1-3, with 9 bases that match TRBD1. Germline trimming cut 5 bases from V and 2 bases from J; bases unmatched to any gene: 4. The CDR3 consists of 15 residues. The germline gives CDR1 LNHNV, CDR2 YYDKDF (reference sequence). CDR3: CATSPGQGTGNTIYF. As DNA, the CDR3 is TGTGCCACCAGCCCAGGACAGGGGACTGGAAACACCATATATTTT.

This clonotype occurred many times. The chain is built from TRBV27 and TRBJ2-6; either TRBD1 or TRBD2 may fit D (6 bases each). Looked up from germline, CDR1 is MNHEY and CDR2 is SMNVEV (reference sequence). The CDR3 contains 17 residues. Deletions cut 2 bases from V and 3 bases from J, with 14 bases between. The CDR3 DNA reads TGTGCCAGCAGTTTACGGGGGCGTTTTGATGGGGCCAACGTCCTGACTTTC. It codes for CASSLRGRFDGANVLTF.